The table lists the clone carrying this T cell receptor (beta chain) with a few counts. Its antigen is unknown. Template switching, a step in the protocol, added a universal primer site, and cDNA carried unique molecular identifiers. TCRdb re-called the 5' RACE reads with MiXCR, one entry per CDR3 protein. The top ten hold roughly 2% of the sample, which has hundreds of thousands of distinct CDR3 sequences, roughly 8.6% seen once. The data originate from a study of identical twins. Study-wide results and caveats: Within monozygotic twins, out-of-frame TCR alpha sharing was underestimated by the models. Insertions were fewer in abundant cord blood beta clonotypes, whereas memory repertoires showed none of this pattern. Twins' excess sharing was less marked for out-of-frame beta sequences.

The length of the CDR3 is 16 residues. J gave up 6 bases and V 3 bases, and 8 bases lay outside the gene matches. Germline lookup yields CDR1 MGHRA and CDR2 YSYEKL. The sample was also reused in another study, on yellow fever vaccine responses in identical twins.

The sample consisted of memory (CD45RO+) T cells sorted from blood. The sequence was obtained from a woman aged 18-29 years in good health. This chain uses TRBV4-1 with TRBJ1-6; 7 bases agree with TRBD1. Here the CDR3 DNA reads TGCGCCAGCAGCCAGGATTCGACAGGGATTAATTCACCCCTCCACTTT. Protein: CASSQDSTGINSPLHF.